This is a list of T cell receptor beta chains from one sample in a study of molecular identifiers for immune sequencing clone quantification. TCRdb used MiXCR to reprocess the PCR reads, holding one entry per CDR3 protein. The top ten hold around 0.84% of the sample, which has about 510,000 distinct CDR3 sequences, around 21% seen once. The sequencing sample was made of naive CD8+ T cells from blood, with Jurkat cell RNA spiked in. All receptors come from a human donor in good health. Some libraries in this study had Jurkat cell RNA spiked in. The CDR3 runs from the conserved cysteine through the conserved F or W. D genes are given only for firm matches. A row's size may be missing; if present it is once, few, many or a size class.

j_gene | d_gene | abundance | v_gene | CDR3nt | CDR3aa
TRBJ1-1 | NA | few | TRBV6-5 | TGTGCCAGCAGTTATTCTGCGTACAGGCTGGACACTGAAGCTTTCTTT | CASSYSAYRLDTEAFF
TRBJ1-1 | NA | many | TRBV7-9 | TGTGCCAGCGTCGAGGGGTTCACTGAAGCTTTCTTT | CASVEGFTEAFF
TRBJ1-5 | NA | many | TRBV6-6 | TGTGCCAGCAGTTACCTGACGTCGGGGCAGCCCCAGCATTTT | CASSYLTSGQPQHF
TRBJ2-3 | NA | many | TRBV20-1 | TGCAGTGCTAGGGCCATGACAGATACGCAGTATTTT | CSARAMTDTQYF
TRBJ2-7 | NA | NA | TRBV12-3/TRBV12-4 | TGTGCCAGCAGTTTTGGGAGGATATACGAGCAGTACTTC | CASSFGRIYEQYF
TRBJ2-7 | TRBD1 | NA | TRBV6-5 | TGTGCCAGCAGACCCGGACAGGAGAAAGTACGGTACGAGCAGTACTTC | CASRPGQEKVRYEQYF
TRBJ2-1 | TRBD1 | NA | TRBV4-1 | TGCGCCAGCAGCCAAAACTCCGGGACAGGGGGCCGCAATGAGCAGTTCTTC | CASSQNSGTGGRNEQFF
TRBJ1-4 | TRBD1 | NA | TRBV19 | TGTGCCGGTATGAATCCAGGGGGCAATGAAAAACTGTTTTTT | CAGMNPGGNEKLFF
TRBJ2-5 | NA | many | TRBV4-3 | TGCGCCAGCAGCCAGGCTAGCAGAGAGACCCAGTACTTC | CASSQASRETQYF
TRBJ2-7 | NA | NA | TRBV6-1 | TGTGCCGCGTCATGGACGGCCTCCTACGAGCAGTACTTC | CAASWTASYEQYF
TRBJ1-1 | TRBD1 | few | TRBV6-5 | TGTGCCAGCAGCTACGGACAGGCGGCGAACACTGAAGCTTTCTTT | CASSYGQAANTEAFF
TRBJ2-7 | TRBD2 | many | TRBV27 | TGTGCCAGCAGTTTATCGCGGGGGTGGGCCTACGAGCAGTACTTC | CASSLSRGWAYEQYF
TRBJ1-5 | NA | many | TRBV7-2 | TGTGCCAGCAGCGAGAACTTAAGGAATCAGCCCCAGCATTTT | CASSENLRNQPQHF
TRBJ2-2 | TRBD2 | NA | TRBV7-9 | TGTGCCAGCAGCTTAACTAGCGGGGGGACGATCACCGGGGAGCTGTTTTTT | CASSLTSGGTITGELFF
TRBJ2-1 | TRBD2 | NA | TRBV6-2/TRBV6-3 | TGTGCCAGCAGCCCTAGCGGGGAGGCCTACAATGAGCAGTTCTTC | CASSPSGEAYNEQFF
TRBJ2-5 | NA | few | TRBV5-4 | TGTGCCAGCAGCTTCTTTGGGGGGCTGGAAGAGACCCAGTACTTC | CASSFFGGLEETQYF
TRBJ2-3 | TRBD2 | few | TRBV7-2 | TGTGCCAGCAGCTCTTACGGACTAGCGGGGGCGGATACGCAGTATTTT | CASSSYGLAGADTQYF
TRBJ2-7 | NA | NA | TRBV27 | TGTGCCAGCAGTTTCGGGCGTAGCCTCTACGAGCAGTACTTC | CASSFGRSLYEQYF
TRBJ2-7 | TRBD1 | many | TRBV9 | TGTGCCAGCAACCCGACAGGGGCAAGCGAGCAGTACTTC | CASNPTGASEQYF
TRBJ2-3 | NA | NA | TRBV6-2/TRBV6-3 | TGTGCCAGCACCCTCGACTGGGGCACAGATACGCAGTATTTT | CASTLDWGTDTQYF
TRBJ1-5 | NA | many | TRBV5-1 | TGCGCCAGCAGCTTGTACGGCAATAGCAATCAGCCCCAGCATTTT | CASSLYGNSNQPQHF
TRBJ1-3 | NA | few | TRBV7-9 | TGTGCCAGCAGCCCCCTTCGGGATCCGAGGGGAAACACCATATATTTT | CASSPLRDPRGNTIYF
TRBJ2-3 | TRBD1 | NA | TRBV27 | TGTGCCAGCAGTTACCCGGGACAGGGGGGCACAGATACGCAGTATTTT | CASSYPGQGGTDTQYF
TRBJ1-6 | TRBD1 | many | TRBV14 | TGTGCCAGCAGCTCGACAGGGGACTATAATTCACCCCTCCACTTT | CASSSTGDYNSPLHF
TRBJ2-7 | NA | many | TRBV7-2 | TGTGCCAGCAGCCCTCTCGGTCGCTACGAGCAGTACTTC | CASSPLGRYEQYF
TRBJ2-1 | NA | NA | TRBV20-1 | TGCAGTGCTAGATTAATGGGGAATGAGCAGTTCTTC | CSARLMGNEQFF
TRBJ2-5 | TRBD1 | few | TRBV27 | TGTGCCAGCAGTTTAACTGGGACAGGGATCCAAGAGACCCAGTACTTC | CASSLTGTGIQETQYF
TRBJ2-7 | TRBD1 | NA | TRBV20-1 | TGCAGTCCTCCTGGACAGGGGGCCCTCCCGCTACGCTACGAGCAGTACTTC | CSPPGQGALPLRYEQYF
TRBJ2-7 | NA | many | TRBV5-6 | TGTGCCAGCAGCTTGGAGGGGGCCTACGAGCAGTACTTC | CASSLEGAYEQYF
TRBJ2-7 | TRBD1 | many | TRBV4-3 | TGCGCCAGCAGATTAGACAGGGGTTCCTACGAGCAGTACTTC | CASRLDRGSYEQYF
TRBJ1-1 | NA | many | TRBV6-5 | TGTGCCAGCAGCTTAGGGGCAGGGAGTGAAGCTTTCTTT | CASSLGAGSEAFF
TRBJ2-3 | NA | many | TRBV4-1 | TGCGCCAGCAGTCAGGGTGTAGATACGCAGTATTTT | CASSQGVDTQYF
TRBJ2-3 | TRBD2 | many | TRBV5-4 | TGTGCCCAAAGCGGGACTTACGGAGATACGCAGTATTTT | CAQSGTYGDTQYF
TRBJ2-7 | TRBD2 | many | TRBV4-2 | TGTGCCAGCAGCCAAGATCACGGGAGGGCCTTCGGAGAGCAGTACTTC | CASSQDHGRAFGEQYF
TRBJ2-3 | NA | many | TRBV6-2/TRBV6-3 | TGTGCCAGCAGTGGTGGACACGACAGCACAGATACGCAGTATTTT | CASSGGHDSTDTQYF
TRBJ2-1 | TRBD2 | few | TRBV7-3 | TGTGCCAGCAGCTTGGGACTAGCGGGGAATGAGCAGTTCTTC | CASSLGLAGNEQFF
TRBJ2-2 | TRBD2 | few | TRBV11-2 | TGTGCCAGCAGCTTGCTCCCCCGACTAGCGGGGGGGATCGGGGAGCTGTTTTTT | CASSLLPRLAGGIGELFF
TRBJ1-4 | NA | few | TRBV6-5 | TGTGCCAGCAGTTACGAGGGTTCCACTAATGAAAAACTGTTTTTT | CASSYEGSTNEKLFF
TRBJ2-2 | NA | many | TRBV5-4 | TGTGCCAGCAGCTTGGGCAGCGCTTTCACCGGGGAGCTGTTTTTT | CASSLGSAFTGELFF
TRBJ2-5 | TRBD1 | many | TRBV12-3/TRBV12-4 | TGTGCCAGCAGATCCTGGACAGGTCAAGAGACCCAGTACTTC | CASRSWTGQETQYF
TRBJ2-7 | NA | NA | TRBV2 | TGTGCCAGCAGGTGGGGTGGGGCCACCTCCTACGAGCAGTACTTC | CASRWGGATSYEQYF
TRBJ2-7 | NA | NA | TRBV6-2/TRBV6-3 | TGTGCCAGCTCCTCCGCGGTTTACGAGCAGTACTTC | CASSSAVYEQYF
TRBJ1-1 | NA | many | TRBV7-9 | TGTGCCAGCAGCTTAGTCTCAGGAAGAGACGGTGAAGCTTTCTTT | CASSLVSGRDGEAFF
TRBJ2-7 | NA | NA | TRBV6-5 | TGTGCCAGCAGCCACAGGAAAGACTCCCACGAGCAGTACTTC | CASSHRKDSHEQYF
TRBJ2-7 | NA | many | TRBV5-8 | TGTGCCAGCAGCCCTGACAACAACTACGAGCAGTACTTC | CASSPDNNYEQYF
TRBJ2-7 | NA | few | TRBV28 | TGTGCCAGCAGCACCACCGAAAGTGGCGAGCAGTACTTC | CASSTTESGEQYF
TRBJ1-4 | NA | many | TRBV27 | TGTGCCAGCAGCTTGGGGCAGGGGAATGAAAAACTGTTTTTT | CASSLGQGNEKLFF
TRBJ2-2 | NA | NA | TRBV30 | TGTGCCTGGAGTGACAGCTACACCGGGGAGCTGTTTTTT | CAWSDSYTGELFF
TRBJ2-3 | TRBD2 | NA | TRBV11-2 | TGTGCCAGCGGTCCACTAGCGGGGGGGCCGACAGATACGCAGTATTTT | CASGPLAGGPTDTQYF
TRBJ2-3 | TRBD2 | many | TRBV19 | TGTGCCAGTAGAGCGGCGGGGGGCCCCGGAGATACGCAGTATTTT | CASRAAGGPGDTQYF
TRBJ1-4 | TRBD1 | NA | TRBV20-1 | TGCAGTGCTAGTCATGGACAGGGAAGAGGTGAAAAACTGCTTTTT | CSASHGQGRGEKLLF
TRBJ1-1 | NA | NA | TRBV15 | TGTGCCACCAGCTCTTTAGCACTGAACACTGAAGCTTTCTTT | CATSSLALNTEAFF
TRBJ2-7 | NA | many | TRBV5-6 | TGTGCCAGCAGCTTGGTTACCGACTCCTACGAGCAGTACTTC | CASSLVTDSYEQYF
TRBJ1-4 | NA | few | TRBV18 | TGTGCCAGCTCAACCGGACAGCCTAATGAAAAACTGTTTTTT | CASSTGQPNEKLFF
TRBJ1-5 | TRBD1 | NA | TRBV12-3/TRBV12-4 | TGTGCCAGCAGTCATCCGGCTGACAGGGTGGACATAATCAATCAGCCCCAGCATTTT | CASSHPADRVDIINQPQHF
TRBJ2-7 | TRBD2 | many | TRBV29-1 | TGCAGCGTTGGGGGACTAGCGGGAGCCTACGAGCAGTACTTC | CSVGGLAGAYEQYF
TRBJ2-3 | NA | NA | TRBV15 | TGTGCCACCAGCAGATTGGGAAACTGGGGGACCACAGATACGCAGTATTTT | CATSRLGNWGTTDTQYF
TRBJ1-5 | TRBD1 | many | TRBV3-1 | TGTGCCAGCAGCCCCGGGACAGTTTATAGCAATCAGCCCCAGCATTTT | CASSPGTVYSNQPQHF
TRBJ2-1 | TRBD2 | many | TRBV6-5 | TGTGCCAGCACCGGGGCGGGAGGGCCTTATAATGAGCAGTTCTTC | CASTGAGGPYNEQFF
TRBJ2-3 | NA | many | TRBV20-1 | TGCAGTGCTAGGGAGAGCACAGATACGCAGTATTTT | CSARESTDTQYF